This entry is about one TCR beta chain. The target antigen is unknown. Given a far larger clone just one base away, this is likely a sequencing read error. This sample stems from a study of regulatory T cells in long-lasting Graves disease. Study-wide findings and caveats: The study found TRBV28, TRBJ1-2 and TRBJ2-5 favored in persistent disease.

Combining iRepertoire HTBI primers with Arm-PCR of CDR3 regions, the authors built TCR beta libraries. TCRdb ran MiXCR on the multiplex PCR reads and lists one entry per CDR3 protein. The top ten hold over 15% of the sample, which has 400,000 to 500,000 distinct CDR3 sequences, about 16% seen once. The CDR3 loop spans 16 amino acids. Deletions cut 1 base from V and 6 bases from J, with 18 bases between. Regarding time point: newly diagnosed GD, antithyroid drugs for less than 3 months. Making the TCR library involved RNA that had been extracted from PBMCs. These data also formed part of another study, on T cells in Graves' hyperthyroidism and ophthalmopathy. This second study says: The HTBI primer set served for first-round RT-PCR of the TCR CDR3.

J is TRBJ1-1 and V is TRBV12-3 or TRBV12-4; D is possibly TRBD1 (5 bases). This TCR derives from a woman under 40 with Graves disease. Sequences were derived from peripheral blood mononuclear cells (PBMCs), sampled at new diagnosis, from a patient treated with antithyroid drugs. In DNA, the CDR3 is TGTGCCAGCAGTTTAGATCCCTCCTCCGGGGCCGCTGAAGCTTTCTTT. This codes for CASSLDPSSGAAEAFF.